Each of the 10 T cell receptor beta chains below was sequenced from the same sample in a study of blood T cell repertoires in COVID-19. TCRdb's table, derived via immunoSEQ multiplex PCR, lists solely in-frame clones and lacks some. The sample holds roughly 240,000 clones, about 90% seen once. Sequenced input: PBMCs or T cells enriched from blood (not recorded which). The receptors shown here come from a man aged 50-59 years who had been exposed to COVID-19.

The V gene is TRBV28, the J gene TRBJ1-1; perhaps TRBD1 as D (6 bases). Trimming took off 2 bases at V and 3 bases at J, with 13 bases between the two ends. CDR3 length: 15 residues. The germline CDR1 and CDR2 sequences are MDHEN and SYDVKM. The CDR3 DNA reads TGTGCCAGCAGTTTAGGCGGGGGCGGAGACACTGAAGCTTTCTTT. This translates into CASSLGGGGDTEAFF.

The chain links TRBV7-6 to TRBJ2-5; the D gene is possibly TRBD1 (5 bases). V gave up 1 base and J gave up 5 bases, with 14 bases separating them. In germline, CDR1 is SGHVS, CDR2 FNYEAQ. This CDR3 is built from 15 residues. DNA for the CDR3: TGTGCCAGCAGCTTAGGCCAGGGTATCGGGGAGACCCAGTACTTC. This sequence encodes CASSLGQGIGETQYF.

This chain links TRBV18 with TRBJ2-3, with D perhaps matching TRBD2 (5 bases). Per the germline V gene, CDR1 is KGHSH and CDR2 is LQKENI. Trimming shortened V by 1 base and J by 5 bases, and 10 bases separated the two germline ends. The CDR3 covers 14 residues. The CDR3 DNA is TGTGCCAGCTCACCACAGCGGTTGGGAGATACGCAGTATTTT. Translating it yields CASSPQRLGDTQYF.

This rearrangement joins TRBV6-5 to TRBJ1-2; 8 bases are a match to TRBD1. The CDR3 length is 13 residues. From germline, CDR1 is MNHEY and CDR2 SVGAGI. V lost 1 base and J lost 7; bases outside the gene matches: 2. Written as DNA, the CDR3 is TGTGCCAGCAGTTACTTCCAGGGGGCTGGCTACACCTTC. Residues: CASSYFQGAGYTF.

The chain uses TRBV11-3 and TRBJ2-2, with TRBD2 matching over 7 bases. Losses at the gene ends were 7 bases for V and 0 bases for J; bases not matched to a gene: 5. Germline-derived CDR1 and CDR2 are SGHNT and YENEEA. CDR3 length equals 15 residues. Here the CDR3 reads CASTLGRANTGELFF. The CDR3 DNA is TGTGCCAGCACCCTAGGGAGGGCGAACACCGGGGAGCTGTTTTTT.

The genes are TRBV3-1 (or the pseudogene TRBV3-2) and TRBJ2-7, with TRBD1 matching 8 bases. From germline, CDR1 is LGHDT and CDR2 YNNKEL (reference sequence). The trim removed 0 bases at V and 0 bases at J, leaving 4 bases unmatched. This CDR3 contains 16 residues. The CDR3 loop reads CASSQEDRVSSYEQYF. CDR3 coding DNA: TGTGCCAGCAGCCAAGAGGACAGGGTCAGCTCCTACGAGCAGTACTTC.

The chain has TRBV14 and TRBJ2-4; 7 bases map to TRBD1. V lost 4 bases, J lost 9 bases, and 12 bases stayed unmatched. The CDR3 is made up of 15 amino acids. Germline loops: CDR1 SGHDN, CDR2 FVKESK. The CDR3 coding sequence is TGTGCCAGCAGCCTACTAACAGGGGCCCAGTCCATTCAGTACTTC. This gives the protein CASSLLTGAQSIQYF.

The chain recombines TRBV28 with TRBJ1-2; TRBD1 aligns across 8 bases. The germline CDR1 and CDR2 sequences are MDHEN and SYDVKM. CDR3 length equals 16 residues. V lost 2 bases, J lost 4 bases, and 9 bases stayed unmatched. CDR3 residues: CASSLAGQASLYGYTF. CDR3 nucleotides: TGTGCCAGCAGTTTAGCGGGACAGGCGTCCCTCTATGGCTACACCTTC.

CDR3 sequence: CASKGGYGVETQYF. The CDR3 DNA follows: TGTGCCAGTAAGGGAGGGTATGGGGTAGAGACCCAGTACTTC. The V gene is TRBV19, the J gene TRBJ2-5; 7 nucleotides match TRBD2. Germline CDR1 and CDR2: LNHDA and SQIVND (reference sequence). The junction had 9 bases not matched to a gene; V was cut back by 7 bases and J by 4 bases. There are 14 residues in the CDR3. The whole variable domain, remainder taken from reference TRBV19 and TRBJ2-5, is DGGITQSPKYLFRKEGQNVTLSCEQNLNHDAMYWYRQDPGQGLRLIYYSQIVNDFQKGDIAEGYSVSREKKESFPLTVTSAQKNPTAFYLCASKGGYGVETQYFGPGTRLLVL.

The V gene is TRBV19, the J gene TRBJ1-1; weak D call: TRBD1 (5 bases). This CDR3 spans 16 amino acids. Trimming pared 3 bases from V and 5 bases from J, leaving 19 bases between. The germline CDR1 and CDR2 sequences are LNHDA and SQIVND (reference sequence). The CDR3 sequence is CASSMVPGLFITEAFF. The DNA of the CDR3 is TGTGCCAGTAGTATGGTTCCAGGGCTTTTTATAACTGAAGCTTTCTTT.